This entry features one T cell receptor (beta chain) sequence. In the authors' workflow: Estimated nucleated cell counts came from reference gene primer amplification. Produced via immunoSEQ multiplex PCR; TCRdb's table is partial and in-frame only. The V and J calls and the clone size are those of that table, but D and trimming were determined from the DNA. The sample gives 270,000 or so clones, under 90% of which show up once; approximately 0.94% is in the top ten. This sample is part of a study of blood T cell repertoires in COVID-19. Whole-study context: Sites in the United States, Italy and Spain provided acute and convalescent COVID-19 samples. Nucleic acid was either cDNA or gDNA, and it came from T cells, B-cell-depleted T cells, or PBMCs.

The clonotype comes from a middle-aged woman who had recovered from COVID-19. The sequenced material came from peripheral blood.

The CDR3 is CSVVEGPAGGQETQYF. CDR3 DNA sequence: TGCAGCGTTGTTGAGGGCCCAGCGGGAGGGCAGGAGACCCAGTACTTC. V and J are TRBV29-1 and TRBJ2-5; TRBD2 agrees at 10 bases. The V gene end was trimmed by 4 bases and the J gene end by 5 bases; junction bases not matched to a gene: 13. The CDR3 runs to 16 residues. CDR1 is SQVTM, CDR2 ANQGSEA, per germline. Full variable domain (rest looked up from reference TRBV29-1 and TRBJ2-5): SAVISQKPSRDICQRGTSLTIQCQVDSQVTMMFWYRQQPGQSLTLIATANQGSEATYESGFVIDKFPISRPNLTFSTLTVSNMSPEDSSIYLCSVVEGPAGGQETQYFGPGTRLLVL.